The subject of this entry is one T cell receptor beta chain. Its antigen has not been determined. This entry belongs to a study of T cells expressing NK-cell markers (dated by TCRdb to the early 2020s). Study-level background: Under ten donors provided sorted CD3+CD56+NKG2C+, CD3+CD56+NKG2C- and CD3+CD56-NKG2C+ T-cell subsets, whose TCR beta-chain repertoires were profiled. Seven of the eight sequenced donors were HCMV-seropositive and one was HCMV-seronegative. The eight sequenced donors were randomly selected healthy volunteers, three men and five women. The libraries were sequenced on Illumina HiSeq 2000/2500, MiSeq or NextSeq, producing 2 x 150 bp reads.

What the research found in general, with its limitations: Those dominant clonotypes were again the most abundant among CD3+CD56-NKG2C+ cells in a handful of donors, at about 28.3-60.1%. Whether the expanded NKG2C-expressing T cell clones were specific for HCMV antigens was left unclear. In five to seven donors, the dominant CD3+CD56+NKG2C+ clonotypes were found to rank among the top 10 CD8+ clonotypes and to make up 1.0-7.0% of CD8+ T cells.

The sequencing machine was an Illumina HiSeq 2000. 5'RACE template switching, by which a universal primer site and unique molecular identifiers were added, was used to make TCR beta cDNA libraries. cDNA synthesis was primed from the TCR beta constant segment and was followed by two successive PCR amplification steps. The study's own analysis went as follows. MIGEC was used to demultiplex reads and group reads by UMI, and MiTCR was used to assemble and quantify clonotypes. To exclude erroneous sequences, any TCR cDNA sequence not supported by at least two reads was discarded. Downstream repertoire analysis used the tcR package, and clonotypes were matched across fractions by CDR3 nucleotide sequence plus V segment. Antigen specificity was annotated against VDJdb with VDJmatch, allowing one amino acid substitution in CDR3. Based on TCRdb reprocessing of the reads, there is one entry per CDR3 protein sequence, and DNA is missing. TCRdb's processing, not the authors' own work, is the source of the V and J calls. This sample's table lists approximately 420,000 distinct CDR3 sequences. The ten largest clones add up to around a tenth of the sample.

The CDR3, from cysteine to phenylalanine, totals 13 residues. The record lacks a DNA sequence. For CDR1 and CDR2, the germline V gene (reference sequence) lists GTSNPN and SVGIG. HCMV serostatus was determined by detecting HCMV-specific IgG in serum with a commercial ELISA kit. Peripheral blood mononuclear cells were isolated from blood by Ficoll density gradient centrifugation. This clonotype originated in a woman in her 50s in good health. Donor details come from another sample of the same person, matched by shared clones. Sequenced input: blood T cells: a sorted CD56 or NKG2C T cell subset, CD4+ or CD8+ T cells, or bulk PBMC T cells (not recorded which). The V and J segments used are TRBV30 and TRBJ2-1; TCRdb proposes TRBD1, but this gene call is untestable without DNA. The CDR3 here reads CAWVRRQGNEQFF.